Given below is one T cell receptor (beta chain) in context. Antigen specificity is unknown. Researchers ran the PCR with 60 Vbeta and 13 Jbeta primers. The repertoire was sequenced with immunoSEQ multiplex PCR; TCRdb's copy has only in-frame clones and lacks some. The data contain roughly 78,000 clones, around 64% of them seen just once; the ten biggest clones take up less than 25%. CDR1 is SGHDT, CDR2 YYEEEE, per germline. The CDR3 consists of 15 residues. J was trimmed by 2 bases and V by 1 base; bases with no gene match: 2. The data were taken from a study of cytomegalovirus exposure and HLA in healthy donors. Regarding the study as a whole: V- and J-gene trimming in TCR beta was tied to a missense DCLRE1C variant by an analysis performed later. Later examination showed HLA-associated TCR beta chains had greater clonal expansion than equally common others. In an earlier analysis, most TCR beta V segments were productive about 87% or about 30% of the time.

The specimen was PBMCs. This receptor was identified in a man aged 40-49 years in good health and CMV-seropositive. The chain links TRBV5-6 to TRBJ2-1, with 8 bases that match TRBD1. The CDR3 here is CASSLPTGAYNEQFF. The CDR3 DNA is TGTGCCAGCAGCTTGCCGACAGGGGCCTACAATGAGCAGTTCTTC.